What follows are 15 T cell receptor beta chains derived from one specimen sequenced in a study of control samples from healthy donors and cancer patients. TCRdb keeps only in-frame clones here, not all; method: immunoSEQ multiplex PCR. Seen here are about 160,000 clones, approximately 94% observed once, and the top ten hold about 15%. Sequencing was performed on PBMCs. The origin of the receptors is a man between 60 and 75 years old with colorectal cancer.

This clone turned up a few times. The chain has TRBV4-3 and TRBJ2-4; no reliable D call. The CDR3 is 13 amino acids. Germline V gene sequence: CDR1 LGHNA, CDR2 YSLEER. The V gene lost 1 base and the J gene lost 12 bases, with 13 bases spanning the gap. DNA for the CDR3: TGCGCCAGCAGCCAAGGGTTGGAAGAATCTCAGTACTTC. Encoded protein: CASSQGLEESQYF.

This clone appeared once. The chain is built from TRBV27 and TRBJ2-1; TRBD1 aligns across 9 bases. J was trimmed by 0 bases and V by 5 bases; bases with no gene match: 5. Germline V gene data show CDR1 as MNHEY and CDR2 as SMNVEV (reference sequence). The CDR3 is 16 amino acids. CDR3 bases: TGTGCCAGCAGTGGGAGGGACAGGGCCTCCTACAATGAGCAGTTCTTC. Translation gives CASSGRDRASYNEQFF.

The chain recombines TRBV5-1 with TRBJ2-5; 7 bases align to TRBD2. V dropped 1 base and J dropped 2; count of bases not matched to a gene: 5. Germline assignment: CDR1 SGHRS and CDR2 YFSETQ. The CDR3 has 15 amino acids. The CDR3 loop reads CASSLMASGQETQYF. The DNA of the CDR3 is TGCGCCAGCAGCTTGATGGCTAGCGGACAAGAGACCCAGTACTTC.

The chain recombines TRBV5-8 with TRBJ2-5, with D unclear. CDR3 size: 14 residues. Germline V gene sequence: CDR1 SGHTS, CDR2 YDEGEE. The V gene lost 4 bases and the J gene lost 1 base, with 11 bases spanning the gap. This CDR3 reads CASSPSGLQETQYF. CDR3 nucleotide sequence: TGTGCCAGCAGCCCCTCGGGTCTCCAAGAGACCCAGTACTTC.

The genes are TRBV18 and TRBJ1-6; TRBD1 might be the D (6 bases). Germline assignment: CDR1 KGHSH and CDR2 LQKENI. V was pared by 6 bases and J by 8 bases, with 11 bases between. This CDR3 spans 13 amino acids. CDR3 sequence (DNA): TGTGCCAGCTCGCCTAACAGGGATTCACCCCTCCACTTT. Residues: CASSPNRDSPLHF.

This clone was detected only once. For the CDR3, the DNA is TGTGCCAGCAGTTTAAGGGCCCCGATCCCCATATATTTT. Translated: CASSLRAPIPIYF. V usage is TRBV12-3 or TRBV12-4 and J usage is TRBJ1-3; D unclear. The CDR3 has 13 residues. With 2 bases removed from V and 11 bases from J, the gap between germline ends came to 13 bases.

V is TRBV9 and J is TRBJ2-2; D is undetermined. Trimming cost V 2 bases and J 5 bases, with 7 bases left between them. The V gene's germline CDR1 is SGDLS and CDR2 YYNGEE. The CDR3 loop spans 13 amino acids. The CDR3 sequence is CASSVQKTGELFF. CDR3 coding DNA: TGTGCCAGCAGCGTTCAGAAGACCGGGGAGCTGTTTTTT.

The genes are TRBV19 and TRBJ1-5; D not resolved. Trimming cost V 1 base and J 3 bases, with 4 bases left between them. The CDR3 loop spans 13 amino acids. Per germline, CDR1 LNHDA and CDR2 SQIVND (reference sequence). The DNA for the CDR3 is TGTGCCAGTAGTATAGGGTACAATCAGCCCCAGCATTTT. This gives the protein CASSIGYNQPQHF.

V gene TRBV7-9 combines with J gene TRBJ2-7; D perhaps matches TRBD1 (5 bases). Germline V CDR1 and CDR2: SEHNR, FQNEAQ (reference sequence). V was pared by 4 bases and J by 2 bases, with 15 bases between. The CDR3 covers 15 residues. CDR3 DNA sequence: TGTGCCAGCAGCTCCCCGACAGTCCAGGCCTACGAGCAGTACTTC. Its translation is CASSSPTVQAYEQYF.

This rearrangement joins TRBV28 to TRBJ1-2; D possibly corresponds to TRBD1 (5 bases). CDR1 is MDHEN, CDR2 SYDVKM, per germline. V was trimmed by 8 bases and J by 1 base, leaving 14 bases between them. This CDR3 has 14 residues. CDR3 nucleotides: TGTGCCAGCCAGAACCGGGGCAGTAACTATGGCTACACCTTC. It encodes CASQNRGSNYGYTF.

The CDR3 loop reads CSGGQYNEQFF. For the CDR3, the DNA is TGCAGCGGGGGACAGTACAATGAGCAGTTCTTC. The chain has TRBV20-1 and TRBJ2-1; possible D gene TRBD1, 7 bases. The CDR3 consists of 11 residues. Germline-derived CDR1 and CDR2 are DFQATT and SNEGSKA (reference sequence).

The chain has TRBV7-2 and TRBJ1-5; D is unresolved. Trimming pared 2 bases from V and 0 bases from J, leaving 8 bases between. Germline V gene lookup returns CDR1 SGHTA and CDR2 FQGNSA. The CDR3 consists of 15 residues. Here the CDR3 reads CASSLNYYSNQPQHF. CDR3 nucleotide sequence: TGTGCCAGCAGCTTAAATTATTATAGCAATCAGCCCCAGCATTTT.

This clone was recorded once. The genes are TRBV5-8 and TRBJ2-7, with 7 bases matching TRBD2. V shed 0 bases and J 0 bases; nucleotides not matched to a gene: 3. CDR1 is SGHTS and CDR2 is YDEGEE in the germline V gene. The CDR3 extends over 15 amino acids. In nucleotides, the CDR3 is TGTGCCAGCAGCTTGGCTGGGAGGGGCTCCTACGAGCAGTACTTC. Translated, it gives CASSLAGRGSYEQYF.

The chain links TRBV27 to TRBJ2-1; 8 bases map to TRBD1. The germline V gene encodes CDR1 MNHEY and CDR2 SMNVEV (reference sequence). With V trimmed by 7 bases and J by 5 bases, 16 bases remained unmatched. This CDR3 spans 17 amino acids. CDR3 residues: CASTPPGDRGWNNEQFF. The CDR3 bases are TGTGCCAGCACCCCACCCGGCGACAGGGGATGGAACAATGAGCAGTTCTTC.

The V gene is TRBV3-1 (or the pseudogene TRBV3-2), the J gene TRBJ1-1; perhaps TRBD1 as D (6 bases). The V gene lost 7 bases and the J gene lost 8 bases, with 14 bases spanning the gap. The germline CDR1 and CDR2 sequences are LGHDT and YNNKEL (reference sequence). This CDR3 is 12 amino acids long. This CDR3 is CASTSGGPEAFF. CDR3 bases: TGTGCCAGCACCTCGGGGGGCCCGGAAGCTTTCTTT.